The present T cell receptor (beta chain) was sequenced within a study of cytomegalovirus exposure and HLA in healthy donors. The wider study: An analysis done earlier identified almost 120 million unique TCR beta sequences from 200 million or so T cells. The study's findings and limits: High sensitivity and specificity were reportedly achieved when the classifier diagnosed cytomegalovirus status. By a later analysis, the bulk of CMV-associated TCR beta chains appeared HLA-restricted.

Primers for the PCR totalled 60 Vbeta and 13 Jbeta. Only in-frame clones appear in the TCRdb table, and some are missing; sequencing was by immunoSEQ multiplex PCR. The data hold about 140,000 clones, with 70% to 80% observed a single time. The ends were cut back, 4 bases at V and 2 bases at J, with 12 bases in the middle. The CDR3 covers 15 residues. Per germline, CDR1 SNHLY and CDR2 FYNNEI. Worth noting for this clone: Its antigen remains unknown.

The chain couples TRBV2 to TRBJ2-1; the D gene is possibly TRBD1 (6 bases). Sequenced sample: PBMCs. This sequence originates from a female donor in good health and CMV-seronegative. Here the CDR3 reads CASSGQGSPYNEQFF. Written as DNA, the CDR3 is TGTGCCAGCAGTGGGCAGGGGTCCCCCTACAATGAGCAGTTCTTC.